These 18 T cell receptor beta chains share one sample of origin, sequenced in a study of T-cell memory formation after mild COVID-19. TCRdb reanalysed the 5' RACE reads using MiXCR and keeps one entry per CDR3 protein. Of roughly 310,000 distinct CDR3 sequences in the sample, 15% to 20% were seen once. The sequenced sample consisted of PBMCs or a T cell subset sorted from them (not recorded which). The receptors originated from a man in his late teens or twenties who had mild COVID-19 (a few samples of this study predate the infection). Cell type and time point are not known.

This clonotype was seen more than once but under ten times. The V call is TRBV28, the J call TRBJ1-6; D uncertain. Germline V gene data show CDR1 as MDHEN and CDR2 as SYDVKM. The CDR3 extends over 14 amino acids. V shed 4 bases and J shed 5 bases, with 9 bases lying between them. CDR3 DNA sequence: TGTGCCAGCAGTTCGGACGGGGATAATTCACCCCTCCACTTT. Its translation is CASSSDGDNSPLHF.

This clonotype showed up just a few times. The rearrangement joins TRBV24-1 to TRBJ2-1, with 8 nucleotides matching TRBD1. The CDR3 covers 16 residues. With V trimmed by 5 bases and J by 3 bases, 8 bases remained unmatched. Germline loops: CDR1 KGHDR, CDR2 SFDVKD. CDR3 in DNA: TGTGCCACCAGTGCATCGACAGGGGCGAACTACAATGAGCAGTTCTTC. Translated, it gives CATSASTGANYNEQFF.

This clonotype has only a few counts. The chain is built from TRBV4-3 and TRBJ2-1, with D hard to call. The CDR3 is 13 residues long. Between the trimmed V and J ends, which lost 0 bases and 4 bases, there was a span of 4 bases. CDR1 LGHNA and CDR2 YSLEER come from the germline V gene. The CDR3 DNA is TGCGCCAGCAGCCAAGAGAGATACAATGAGCAGTTCTTC. Translating it yields CASSQERYNEQFF.

The genes are TRBV7-2 and TRBJ1-5; D possibly corresponds to TRBD1 (5 bases). V was cut by 2 bases and J by 3 bases, with 14 bases left in between. Germline CDR1 and CDR2: SGHTA and FQGNSA. The CDR3 contains 16 residues. CDR3 nucleotides: TGTGCCAGCAGCTTAATGTCAGGGCCCGCCAATCAGCCCCAGCATTTT. It codes for CASSLMSGPANQPQHF.

The chain couples TRBV5-1 to TRBJ2-5, with D perhaps matching TRBD2 (7 bases). The V gene lost 4 bases and the J gene lost 1 base, with 20 bases spanning the gap. Looked up from germline, CDR1 is SGHRS and CDR2 is YFSETQ. The CDR3 extends over 17 amino acids. The CDR3 loop reads CASSGGARFGAQETQYF. CDR3 in DNA: TGCGCCAGCAGCGGGGGGGCCAGATTCGGGGCCCAAGAGACCCAGTACTTC.

This clonotype was counted ten times or more. The V and J genes are TRBV7-2 and TRBJ2-2; D gene unclear. Germline CDR1 SGHTA, CDR2 FQGNSA. Trimming left V 5 bases short and J 6 bases short, with 13 bases between. The CDR3 has 14 residues. CDR3 sequence: CASSPWAGSGELFF. The CDR3 DNA sequence: TGTGCCAGCAGCCCGTGGGCAGGATCCGGGGAGCTGTTTTTT. Drawing the rest from reference TRBV7-2 and TRBJ2-2, the complete variable domain is GAGVSQSPSNKVTEKGKDVELRCDPISGHTALYWYRQSLGQGLEFLIYFQGNSAPDKSGLPSDRFSAERTGGSVSTLTIQRTQQEDSAVYLCASSPWAGSGELFFGEGSRLTVL.

The chain carries TRBV24-1 and TRBJ2-2; D is possibly TRBD2 (5 bases). Germline CDR1 KGHDR, CDR2 SFDVKD. The V gene lost 4 bases and the J gene lost 1 base, with 9 bases spanning the gap. The length of the CDR3 is 15 residues. In DNA, the CDR3 is TGTGCCACCAGTGACGGCGGACTGAACACCGGGGAGCTGTTTTTT. Residues: CATSDGGLNTGELFF.

This clonotype was recorded at least ten times. The CDR3 spells CATQEGGAWDSPLHF. In nucleotides, the CDR3 is TGTGCCACTCAAGAGGGTGGGGCTTGGGATTCACCCCTCCACTTT. V gene TRBV7-2 combines with J gene TRBJ1-6; maybe TRBD1 (5 bases). Germline V gene data show CDR1 as SGHTA and CDR2 as FQGNSA. CDR3 length: 15 amino acids. V gave up 10 bases and J gave up 8 bases, with 21 bases separating them.

This clonotype appeared many times. V is TRBV18 and J is TRBJ2-7, with D uncertain. In germline, CDR1 is KGHSH, CDR2 LQKENI. The CDR3 consists of 15 residues. Trimming took 0 bases from V and 6 from J, leaving 15 bases between them. CDR3 nucleotides: TGTGCCAGCTCACCACCGGCAGATAGGGTCGCCGAGCAGTACTTC. Translating gives CASSPPADRVAEQYF.

This chain links TRBV20-1 with TRBJ1-4, with D unclear. Germline CDR1 reads DFQATT; CDR2 reads SNEGSKA (reference sequence). This CDR3 is 11 amino acids long. Trimming pared 6 bases from V and 6 bases from J, leaving 8 bases between. The CDR3 DNA reads TGCAGTGCCGGGCCGGATGAAAAACTGTTTTTT. As protein: CSAGPDEKLFF.

The chain employs TRBV3-1 and TRBJ1-6; 8 bases are shared with TRBD1. Germline values: CDR1 LGHDT, CDR2 YNNKEL (reference sequence). Losses at the gene ends were 3 bases for V and 5 bases for J; bases not matched to a gene: 6. The CDR3 runs to 16 residues. The CDR3 protein is CASSQASDRDNSPLHF. The CDR3 region has the DNA TGTGCCAGCAGCCAGGCATCGGACAGGGATAATTCACCCCTCCACTTT.

A few counts support this clonotype. V and J are TRBV4-1 and TRBJ2-5; D tentatively fits TRBD1 or TRBD2 (5 bases each). Trimming took off 3 bases at V and 1 base at J, with 12 bases between the two ends. The germline V gene encodes CDR1 MGHRA and CDR2 YSYEKL. The CDR3 extends over 15 amino acids. The CDR3 protein is CASSHHGTVQETQYF. CDR3 sequence (DNA): TGCGCCAGCAGCCATCATGGGACGGTCCAAGAGACCCAGTACTTC.

This clonotype was recorded at least ten times. The V call is TRBV7-8, the J call TRBJ1-2; D possibly corresponds to TRBD1 (5 bases). The germline gives CDR1 SGHVS, CDR2 FQNEAQ. V lost 5 bases and J lost 0, with 13 bases in between. This CDR3 comprises 15 residues. The CDR3 region is CASSPRDGANYGYTF. In DNA form, the CDR3 reads TGTGCCAGCAGCCCGAGGGACGGAGCTAACTATGGCTACACCTTC.

The sample holds a few counts of this clonotype. This CDR3 is CASSLGTGSRPQHF. The CDR3 DNA follows: TGTGCCAGCAGCTTAGGGACAGGCAGTCGGCCCCAGCATTTT. The chain carries TRBV7-2 and TRBJ1-5, with 7 bases matching TRBD1. The CDR3 has 14 residues. Germline V CDR1 and CDR2: SGHTA, FQGNSA. The V and J ends lost 1 base and 9 bases, in that order; junction bases with no gene match: 6.

This chain connects TRBV20-1 to TRBJ2-3, with 13 bases matching TRBD2. The CDR3 consists of 21 residues. Germline V gene sequence: CDR1 DFQATT, CDR2 SNEGSKA (reference sequence). The trim removed 5 bases at V and 0 bases at J, leaving 20 bases unmatched. The CDR3 protein is CSAPIDIGLAGALGSTDTQYF. In nucleotides, the CDR3 is TGCAGTGCTCCTATAGACATAGGACTAGCGGGGGCCCTGGGGAGCACAGATACGCAGTATTTT.

This chain uses TRBV2 with TRBJ2-1, with D maybe TRBD2 (6 bases). CDR1 and CDR2 from the germline V gene are SNHLY and FYNNEI. The CDR3 spans 14 residues. V gave up 7 bases and J gave up 7 bases, with 17 bases separating them. The CDR3 nucleotides are TGTGCCAGCAAGTCCTCTAGCGCTGGGAATGAGCAGTTCTTC. It yields the protein CASKSSSAGNEQFF.

The chain is built from TRBV20-1 and TRBJ1-2, with D maybe TRBD1 (5 bases). Germline assignment: CDR1 DFQATT and CDR2 SNEGSKA (reference sequence). With 3 bases removed from V and 3 bases from J, the gap between germline ends came to 17 bases. The CDR3 covers 15 residues. The CDR3 region is CSASTQGEVHYGYTF. The CDR3 bases are TGCAGTGCTAGTACCCAGGGAGAGGTGCACTATGGCTACACCTTC.

This clonotype was counted only a few times. The V call is TRBV5-1, the J call TRBJ2-5, with a possible D match to TRBD1 (6 bases). The V end was cut by 4 bases, the J end by 4 bases, with 17 bases between. The CDR3 totals 15 residues. The germline V gene encodes CDR1 SGHRS and CDR2 YFSETQ. CDR3 DNA: TGCGCCAGCAGCCGCGGAGCAGGGGAGTTAGAGACCCAGTACTTC. Translated, it gives CASSRGAGELETQYF.